Listed below are T cell receptor beta chains from one sample, sequenced in a study of blood T cell repertoires in COVID-19. Clones were sequenced by immunoSEQ multiplex PCR, and TCRdb holds only the in-frame ones, with some missing. The sample includes about 230,000 clones, 65% to 90% of them seen just once. Sample: peripheral blood. The receptors originated from a woman aged 45-65 years with acute or convalescent COVID-19. The CDR3 runs from the conserved cysteine through the conserved F or W. D genes are given only for firm matches. Not every row has a clone size; where given, it reads once, few, many or a size class.

CASSLLAGTEQFF	TGTGCCAGCAGCCTTCTAGCGGGCACTGAGCAGTTCTTC	TRBJ2-1	.	TRBD2	TRBV7-2
CASSLEGAEKLFF	TGTGCCAGCAGTTTGGAGGGAGCTGAAAAACTGTTTTTT	TRBJ1-4	.	.	TRBV12-3/TRBV12-4
CASSSQGEKQFF	TGTGCCAGCAGTAGCCAGGGGGAAAAACAGTTCTTC	TRBJ2-1	.	TRBD1	TRBV2
CATSRPDSRNTEAFF	TGTGCCACCAGCAGACCGGACAGTAGGAACACTGAAGCTTTCTTT	TRBJ1-1	once	.	TRBV15
CASSIVTGSKFQPQHF	TGTGCCAGTAGTATAGTAACGGGGTCCAAATTTCAGCCCCAGCATTTT	TRBJ1-5	.	.	TRBV19
CASSLGLSAGYTGELFF	TGTGCCAGCAGCTTGGGGTTGTCGGCGGGGTACACCGGGGAGCTGTTTTTT	TRBJ2-2	.	.	TRBV5-6
CASSDASLTDTQYF	TGCGCCAGCAGTGATGCGAGCCTGACAGATACGCAGTATTTT	TRBJ2-3	.	.	TRBV10-1
CASTTGGQARHEQFF	TGTGCCAGTACTACGGGTGGACAGGCCCGCCATGAGCAGTTCTTC	TRBJ2-1	.	TRBD1	TRBV19
CASSLVVGSYNEQFF	TGTGCCAGCAGCTTGGTTGTGGGCTCGTACAATGAGCAGTTCTTC	TRBJ2-1	.	.	TRBV5-5
CASSFGVRGGYGYTF	TGTGCCAGCAGTTTCGGTGTGAGGGGAGGTTATGGCTACACCTTC	TRBJ1-2	once	.	TRBV28
CASSSGRGGSYEQYF	TGTGCCAGCTCTTCAGGTCGGGGGGGCTCCTACGAGCAGTACTTC	TRBJ2-7	.	TRBD2	TRBV2
CASSTGTGDSPLHF	TGTGCCAGCAGTACCGGGACGGGGGATTCACCCCTCCACTTT	TRBJ1-6	.	.	TRBV6-2/TRBV6-3
CASSHLKQGAGLGNIQYF	TGTGCCAGCAGTCACCTTAAACAGGGGGCTGGGTTGGGAAACATTCAGTACTTC	TRBJ2-4	.	TRBD1	TRBV28
CASSLVGGELFF	TGTGCCAGCAGTTTGGTCGGCGGGGAGCTGTTTTTT	TRBJ2-2	.	.	TRBV28
CASSTRGQRSYGYTF	TGTGCCAGTAGTACAAGGGGACAGCGCAGCTATGGCTACACCTTC	TRBJ1-2	.	TRBD1	TRBV19
CASNRFPGLAYNEQFF	TGTGCCAGCAACCGATTCCCGGGGTTGGCCTACAATGAGCAGTTCTTC	TRBJ2-1	few	.	TRBV28
CASSSGSLTGELFF	TGTGCCAGCAGTTCAGGGTCGCTCACCGGGGAGCTGTTTTTT	TRBJ2-2	.	.	TRBV7-8
CASSQRTGVGYTF	TGTGCCAGCAGCCAGCGGACAGGGGTTGGCTACACCTTC	TRBJ1-2	.	TRBD1	TRBV7-8
CASSQVDKWSDEQYF	TGCGCCAGCAGCCAAGTTGACAAATGGTCCGACGAGCAGTACTTC	TRBJ2-7	.	.	TRBV4-1
CATGTGYTEAFF	TGTGCCACCGGGACAGGGTACACTGAAGCTTTCTTT	TRBJ1-1	.	TRBD1	TRBV28
CASSQTGGTDTQYF	TGTGCCAGCAGCCAGACGGGGGGGACAGATACGCAGTATTTT	TRBJ2-3	.	TRBD2	TRBV3-1/TRBV3-2
CASSRLAGVNEQFF	TGTGCCAGCAGTCGACTAGCGGGAGTAAATGAGCAGTTCTTC	TRBJ2-1	few	TRBD2	TRBV11-2
CASRRGQGAVEQYF	TGTGCCAGCAGACGGGGACAGGGGGCTGTCGAGCAGTACTTC	TRBJ2-7	.	TRBD1	TRBV6-5
CASSRISGGTDTQYF	TGTGCCAGCTCCCGGATCAGCGGGGGGACAGATACGCAGTATTTT	TRBJ2-3	once	TRBD2	TRBV18
CASSGLTGDTEAFF	TGTGCCAGCAGTGGTCTTACAGGGGATACTGAAGCTTTCTTT	TRBJ1-1	.	TRBD1	TRBV2
CASSPGGKRSSYNEQFF	TGCGCCAGCAGCCCCGGCGGAAAGCGGAGCTCCTACAATGAGCAGTTCTTC	TRBJ2-1	few	.	TRBV5-1
CASSYRGGAFF	TGTGCCAGCAGTTATAGGGGGGGAGCTTTCTTT	TRBJ1-1	few	.	TRBV6-6
CSASEQAAVYEQYF	TGCAGTGCTAGTGAACAGGCCGCGGTGTACGAGCAGTACTTC	TRBJ2-7	few	.	TRBV20-1
CSLAGTGDGDSTDTQYF	TGCAGCCTGGCCGGGACAGGGGATGGGGATAGCACAGATACGCAGTATTTT	TRBJ2-3	.	TRBD1	TRBV29-1
CASRAGTGSAQPQHF	TGTGCCAGCAGGGCCGGGACAGGGAGTGCTCAGCCCCAGCATTTT	TRBJ1-5	.	TRBD1	TRBV2
CASSSRGGGYTF	TGTGCCAGCAGTTCCCGTGGGGGCGGCTACACCTTC	TRBJ1-2	.	.	TRBV28
CASSRTVPYEQYF	TGTGCCAGCAGCCGAACAGTACCCTACGAGCAGTACTTC	TRBJ2-7	few	.	TRBV28
CASRTLSVGGGRSPLHF	TGTGCCAGCAGAACCCTTTCCGTCGGCGGCGGGCGGTCACCCCTCCACTTT	TRBJ1-6	.	.	TRBV27
CASSLAGSISYEQYF	TGTGCCAGCAGCTTAGCGGGCAGCATCTCCTACGAGCAGTACTTC	TRBJ2-7	.	.	TRBV7-9
CASKDRVLSVGANVLTF	TGTGCCAGCAAAGACAGGGTGCTTTCGGTGGGGGCCAACGTCCTGACTTTC	TRBJ2-6	.	TRBD1	TRBV28
CASSLTSETQYF	TGTGCCAGCAGCTTAACTAGTGAGACCCAGTACTTC	TRBJ2-5	.	.	TRBV7-9
CASIFRANTEAFF	TGTGCCAGCATATTCAGGGCGAACACTGAAGCTTTCTTT	TRBJ1-1	few	.	TRBV2
CVRSLSPPGTAYEQYF	TGTGTCAGAAGCTTATCACCTCCCGGGACAGCCTACGAGCAGTACTTC	TRBJ2-7	.	.	TRBV7-5
CASSLGLGTSGRLDTDTQYF	TGTGCCAGCAGTTTGGGGCTGGGGACTAGCGGGAGGTTGGACACAGATACGCAGTATTTT	TRBJ2-3	.	TRBD2	TRBV28
CASSPGLPTGTQYF	TGCGCCAGCAGTCCGGGACTCCCTACGGGGACCCAGTACTTC	TRBJ2-5	.	.	TRBV10-1
CASSQDRGATDTQYF	TGTGCCAGCAGCCAAGATAGAGGAGCCACAGATACGCAGTATTTT	TRBJ2-3	.	.	TRBV4-2
CASSSRLPAGELFF	TGTGCCAGCAGTTCTCGCCTACCTGCCGGGGAGCTGTTTTTT	TRBJ2-2	.	.	TRBV6-5
CATSRVGSGANVLTF	TGTGCCACCAGCAGAGTCGGCTCTGGGGCCAACGTCCTGACTTTC	TRBJ2-6	.	.	TRBV15
CATSDPGLNTGELFF	TGTGCCACCAGTGATCCAGGGCTTAACACCGGGGAGCTGTTTTTT	TRBJ2-2	.	.	TRBV24-1
CASSERTSGGYTF	TGTGCCAGCAGTGAAAGGACTTCGGGGGGCTACACCTTC	TRBJ1-2	.	.	TRBV25-1
CASSGVTGTVRNQPQHF	TGTGCCAGCAGTGGAGTTACAGGGACAGTCCGCAATCAGCCCCAGCATTTT	TRBJ1-5	.	TRBD1	TRBV6-1
CASSLGRTIYGYTF	TGTGCCAGCAGCTTGGGCAGGACAATCTATGGCTACACCTTC	TRBJ1-2	.	.	TRBV5-6
CASSEALWGPGETQYF	TGTGCCAGCAGTGAAGCGCTATGGGGGCCAGGGGAGACCCAGTACTTC	TRBJ2-5	few	.	TRBV2
CASSALKNPGSEAFF	TGTGCCAGCAGCGCCCTTAAAAATCCCGGGTCCGAAGCTTTCTTT	TRBJ1-1	.	.	TRBV9
CASSIADFGANVLTF	TGTGCCAGTAGTATTGCGGACTTTGGGGCCAACGTCCTGACTTTC	TRBJ2-6	.	.	TRBV19
CASSSTTYEQYF	TGCGCCAGCAGCTCGACAACCTACGAGCAGTACTTC	TRBJ2-7	.	.	TRBV5-1
CATSAGATNEKLFF	TGTGCCACCAGCGCAGGGGCGACTAATGAAAAACTGTTTTTT	TRBJ1-4	.	.	TRBV15
CASTRQTGTVYEQYF	TGTGCCAGCACTCGACAGACAGGGACGGTTTACGAGCAGTACTTC	TRBJ2-7	.	TRBD1	TRBV2
CASSQVGSEQFF	TGTGCCAGCAGCCAAGTCGGTTCTGAGCAGTTCTTC	TRBJ2-1	.	.	TRBV3-1/TRBV3-2
CASSPRTGNNEQYF	TGTGCCAGCAGCCCGCGGACAGGGAACAACGAGCAGTACTTC	TRBJ2-7	.	TRBD1	TRBV3-1/TRBV3-2
CASSYLATGRGYEQYF	TGTGCCAGCAGTTACTTGGCGACAGGCAGGGGCTACGAGCAGTACTTC	TRBJ2-7	.	.	TRBV6-2/TRBV6-3
CASSSHRGTGGTNEKLFF	TGTGCCAGCAGCTCCCACCGGGGGACAGGGGGAACTAATGAAAAACTGTTTTTT	TRBJ1-4	.	TRBD1	TRBV7-6
CASSPGSTYGYTF	TGTGCCAGCAGCCCGGGATCAACCTATGGCTACACCTTC	TRBJ1-2	.	.	TRBV5-6